The entry below describes one T cell receptor (beta chain). These data come from a study of blood T cell repertoires in COVID-19. Whole-study context: Samples came from the United States, Italy and Spain, spanning acute and convalescent COVID-19. Sample material is recorded as cDNA or gDNA derived from T cells, B-cell-depleted T cells, or PBMCs.

In the study's own analysis: The assay estimated nucleated cells by amplifying reference gene primers. This table comes from immunoSEQ multiplex PCR, and its TCRdb copy is limited to in-frame clones, with some not included. V and J calls and clone size are given by that table; D and trimming were obtained from the DNA. Among fewer than 350,000 clones, 86% were seen once, and the ten largest hold around 2.1%. The CDR3 totals 11 residues. Trimming removed 7 bases from V and 8 bases from J, with 10 bases in between. The germline CDR1 and CDR2 sequences are KGHDR and SFDVKD. The specimen sequenced was peripheral blood. This TCR was recovered from a woman aged 25 to 39 who had recovered from COVID-19. The chain carries TRBV24-1 and TRBJ1-2; D perhaps matches TRBD1 (6 bases). The CDR3 loop reads CATRQGHGYTF. The CDR3 region has the DNA TGTGCCACCAGACAGGGACACGGCTACACCTTC.